The present T cell receptor beta chain was sequenced within a study of control samples from healthy donors and cancer patients. Trimming removed 6 bases from V and 5 bases from J, with 12 bases in between. From germline, CDR1 is SQVTM and CDR2 ANQGSEA. This CDR3 contains 12 residues. Only in-frame clones appear in the TCRdb table, and some are missing; sequencing was by immunoSEQ multiplex PCR. The table lists about 130,000 clones, approximately 90% of them singletons. The chain combines TRBV29-1 with TRBJ2-3; D is uncertain. Sample: blood. The clonotype comes from a woman in her forties or fifties in good health. CDR3 protein: CSVDTLGDTQYF. The CDR3 DNA sequence: TGCAGCGTGGATACACTGGGAGATACGCAGTATTTT.